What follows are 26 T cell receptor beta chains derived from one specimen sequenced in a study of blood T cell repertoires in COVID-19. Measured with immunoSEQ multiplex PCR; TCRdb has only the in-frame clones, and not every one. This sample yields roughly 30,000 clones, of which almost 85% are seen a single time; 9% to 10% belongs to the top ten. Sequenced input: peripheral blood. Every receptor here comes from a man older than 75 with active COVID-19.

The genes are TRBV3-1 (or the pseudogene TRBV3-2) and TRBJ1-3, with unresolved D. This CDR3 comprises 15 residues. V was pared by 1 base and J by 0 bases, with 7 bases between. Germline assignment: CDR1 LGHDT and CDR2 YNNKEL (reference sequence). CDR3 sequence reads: CASSQAVRSGNTIYF. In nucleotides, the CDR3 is TGTGCCAGCAGCCAAGCAGTACGCTCTGGAAACACCATATATTTT.

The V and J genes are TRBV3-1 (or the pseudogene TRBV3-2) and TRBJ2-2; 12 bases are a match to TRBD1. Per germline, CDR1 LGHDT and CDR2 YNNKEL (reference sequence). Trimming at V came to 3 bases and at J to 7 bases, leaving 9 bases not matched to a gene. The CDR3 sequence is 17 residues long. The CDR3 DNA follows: TGTGCCAGCAGCCAGTCGCCGGGACAGGGGGCAGGCGGGGAGCTGTTTTTT. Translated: CASSQSPGQGAGGELFF.

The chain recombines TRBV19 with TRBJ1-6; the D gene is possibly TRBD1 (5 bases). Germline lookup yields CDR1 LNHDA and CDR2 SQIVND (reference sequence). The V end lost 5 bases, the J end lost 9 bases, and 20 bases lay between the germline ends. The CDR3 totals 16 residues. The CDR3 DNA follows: TGTGCCAGTAGTGTGGGGGGTAAGGGAGGAACTTCACCCCTCCACTTT. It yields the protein CASSVGGKGGTSPLHF.

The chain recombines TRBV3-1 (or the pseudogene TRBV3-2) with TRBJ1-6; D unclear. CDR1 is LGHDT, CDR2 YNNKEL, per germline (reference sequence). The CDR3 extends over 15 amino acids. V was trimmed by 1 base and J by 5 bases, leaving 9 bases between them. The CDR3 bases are TGTGCCAGCAGCCAAGGCGGAGGCAATAATTCACCCCTCCACTTT. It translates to CASSQGGGNNSPLHF.

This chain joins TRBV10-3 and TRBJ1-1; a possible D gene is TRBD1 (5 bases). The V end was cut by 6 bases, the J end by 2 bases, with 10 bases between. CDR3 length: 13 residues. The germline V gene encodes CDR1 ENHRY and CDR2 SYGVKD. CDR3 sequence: CAISAGSNTEAFF. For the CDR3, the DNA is TGTGCCATCAGCGCAGGGTCCAACACTGAAGCTTTCTTT.

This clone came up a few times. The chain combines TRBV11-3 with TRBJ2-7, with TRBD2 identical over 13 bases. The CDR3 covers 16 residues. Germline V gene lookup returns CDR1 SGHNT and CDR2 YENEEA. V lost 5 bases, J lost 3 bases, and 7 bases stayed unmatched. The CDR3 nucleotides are TGTGCCAGCAGCCCAACCGGGACTAGCGGGGACTACGAGCAGTACTTC. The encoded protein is CASSPTGTSGDYEQYF.

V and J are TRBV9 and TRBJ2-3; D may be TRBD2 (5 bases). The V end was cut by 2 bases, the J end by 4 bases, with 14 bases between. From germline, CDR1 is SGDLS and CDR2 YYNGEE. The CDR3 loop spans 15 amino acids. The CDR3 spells CASSVRTGGADTQYF. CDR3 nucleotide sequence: TGTGCCAGCAGCGTGCGGACTGGTGGGGCAGATACGCAGTATTTT. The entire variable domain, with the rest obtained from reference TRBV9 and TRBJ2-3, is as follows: DSGVTQTPKHLITATGQRVTLRCSPRSGDLSVYWYQQSLDQGLQFLIQYYNGEERAKGNILERFSAQQFPDLHSELNLSSLELGDSALYFCASSVRTGGADTQYFGPGTRLTVL.

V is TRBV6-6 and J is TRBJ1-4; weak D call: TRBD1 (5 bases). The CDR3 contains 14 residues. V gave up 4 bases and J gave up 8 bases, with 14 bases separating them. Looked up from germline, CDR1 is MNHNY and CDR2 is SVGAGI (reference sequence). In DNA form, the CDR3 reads TGTGCCAGCAGTTCGCAGGGTTTGGGGGAAAAACTGTTTTTT. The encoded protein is CASSSQGLGEKLFF.

The CDR3 nucleotides are TGCGCCAGCAGCTGGGGCGATGAGCAGTTCTTC. It codes for CASSWGDEQFF. The V call is TRBV5-1, the J call TRBJ2-1; TRBD1 might be the D (5 bases). The CDR3 spans 11 residues. The V gene lost 3 bases and the J gene lost 8 bases, with 6 bases spanning the gap. CDR1 SGHRS and CDR2 YFSETQ come from the germline V gene.

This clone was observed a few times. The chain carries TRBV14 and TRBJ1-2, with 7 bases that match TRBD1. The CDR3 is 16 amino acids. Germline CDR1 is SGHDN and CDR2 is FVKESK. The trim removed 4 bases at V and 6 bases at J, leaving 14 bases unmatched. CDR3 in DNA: TGTGCCAGCAGCCGCTGGGGGGACAGCGGTCGACATGGCTACACCTTC. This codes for CASSRWGDSGRHGYTF.

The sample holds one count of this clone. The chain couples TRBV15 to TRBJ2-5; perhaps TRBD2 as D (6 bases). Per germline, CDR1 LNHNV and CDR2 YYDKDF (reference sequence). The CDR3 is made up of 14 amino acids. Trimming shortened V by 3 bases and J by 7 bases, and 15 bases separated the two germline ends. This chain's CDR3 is CATSRGSVGGTQYF. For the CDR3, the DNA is TGTGCCACCAGCAGGGGTAGCGTGGGGGGGACCCAGTACTTC.

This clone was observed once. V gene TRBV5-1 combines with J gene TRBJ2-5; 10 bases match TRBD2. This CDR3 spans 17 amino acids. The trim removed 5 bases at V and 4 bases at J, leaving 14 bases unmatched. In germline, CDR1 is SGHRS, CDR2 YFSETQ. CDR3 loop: CASRGGLAGETIETQYF. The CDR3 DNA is TGCGCCAGCAGAGGAGGGCTAGCGGGGGAGACCATAGAGACCCAGTACTTC.

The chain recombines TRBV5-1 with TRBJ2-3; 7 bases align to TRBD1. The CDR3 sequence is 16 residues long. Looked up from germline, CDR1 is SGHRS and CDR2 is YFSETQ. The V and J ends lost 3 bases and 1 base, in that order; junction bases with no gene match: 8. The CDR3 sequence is CASSSSGTAGTDTQYF. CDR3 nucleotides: TGCGCCAGCAGCTCATCCGGGACAGCAGGCACAGATACGCAGTATTTT.

CDR3 bases: TGTGCCAGCAGTGAAGCTGGGGAGCCCTCACCCCTCCACTTT. This translates into CASSEAGEPSPLHF. The chain links TRBV2 to TRBJ1-6; no clear D. Germline values: CDR1 SNHLY, CDR2 FYNNEI. CDR3 length: 14 residues. V was pared by 0 bases and J by 10 bases, with 10 bases between.

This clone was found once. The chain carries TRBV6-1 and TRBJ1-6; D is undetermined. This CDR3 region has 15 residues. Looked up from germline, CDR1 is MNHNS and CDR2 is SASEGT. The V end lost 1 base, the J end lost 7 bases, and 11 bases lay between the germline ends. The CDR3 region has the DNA TGTGCCAGCAGTGAAGGTAGTGCCTTCAATTCACCCCTCCACTTT. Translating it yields CASSEGSAFNSPLHF.

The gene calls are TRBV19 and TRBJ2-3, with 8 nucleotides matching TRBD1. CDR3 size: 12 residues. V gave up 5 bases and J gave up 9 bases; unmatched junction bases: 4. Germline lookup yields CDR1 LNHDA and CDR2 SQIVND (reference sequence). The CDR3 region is CASSLRQGTQYF. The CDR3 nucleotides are TGTGCCAGTAGTCTAAGACAGGGGACGCAGTATTTT.

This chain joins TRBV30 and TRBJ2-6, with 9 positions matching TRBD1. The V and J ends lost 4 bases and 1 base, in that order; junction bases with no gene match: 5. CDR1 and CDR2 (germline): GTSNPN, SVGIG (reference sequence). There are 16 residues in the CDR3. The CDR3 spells CAWNSQGASGANVLTF. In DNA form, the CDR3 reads TGTGCCTGGAACTCACAGGGGGCATCTGGGGCCAACGTCCTGACTTTC.

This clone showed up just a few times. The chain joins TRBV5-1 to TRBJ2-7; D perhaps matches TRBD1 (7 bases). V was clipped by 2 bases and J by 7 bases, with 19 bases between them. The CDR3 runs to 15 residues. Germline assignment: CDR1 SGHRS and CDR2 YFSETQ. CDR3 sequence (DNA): TGCGCCAGCAGCTTAAGCCAGACAGGGAGGAAGGAGCAGTACTTC. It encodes CASSLSQTGRKEQYF.

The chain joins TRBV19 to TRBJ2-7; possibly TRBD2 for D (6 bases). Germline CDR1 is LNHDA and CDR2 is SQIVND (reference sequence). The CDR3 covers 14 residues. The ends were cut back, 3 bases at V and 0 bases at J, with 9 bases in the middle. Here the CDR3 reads CASSIGGNSYEQYF. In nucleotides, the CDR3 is TGTGCCAGTAGTATCGGAGGGAACTCCTACGAGCAGTACTTC.

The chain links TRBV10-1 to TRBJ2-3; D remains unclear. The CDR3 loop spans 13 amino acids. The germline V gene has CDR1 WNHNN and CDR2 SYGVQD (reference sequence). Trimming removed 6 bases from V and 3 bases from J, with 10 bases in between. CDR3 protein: CASRAAGTDTQYF. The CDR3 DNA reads TGCGCCAGCAGAGCCGCAGGTACAGATACGCAGTATTTT.

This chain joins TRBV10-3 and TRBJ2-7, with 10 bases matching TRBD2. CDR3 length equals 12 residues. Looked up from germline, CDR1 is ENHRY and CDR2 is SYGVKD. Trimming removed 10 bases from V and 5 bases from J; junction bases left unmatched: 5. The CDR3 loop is CATSSGGNEQYF. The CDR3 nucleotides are TGTGCCACAAGTAGCGGGGGGAACGAGCAGTACTTC.

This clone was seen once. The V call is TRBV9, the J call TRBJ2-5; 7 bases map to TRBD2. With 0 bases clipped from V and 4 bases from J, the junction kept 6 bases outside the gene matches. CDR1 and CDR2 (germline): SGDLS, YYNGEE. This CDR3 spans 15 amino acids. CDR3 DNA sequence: TGTGCCAGCAGCGTAGGTTGGGGAGGGTCAGAGACCCAGTACTTC. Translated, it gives CASSVGWGGSETQYF.

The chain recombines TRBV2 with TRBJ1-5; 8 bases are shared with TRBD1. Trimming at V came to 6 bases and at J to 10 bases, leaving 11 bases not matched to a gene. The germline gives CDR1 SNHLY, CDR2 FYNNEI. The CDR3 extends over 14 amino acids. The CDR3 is CASRQQGEVGPQHF. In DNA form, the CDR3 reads TGTGCCAGCAGGCAACAGGGGGAGGTAGGACCCCAGCATTTT.

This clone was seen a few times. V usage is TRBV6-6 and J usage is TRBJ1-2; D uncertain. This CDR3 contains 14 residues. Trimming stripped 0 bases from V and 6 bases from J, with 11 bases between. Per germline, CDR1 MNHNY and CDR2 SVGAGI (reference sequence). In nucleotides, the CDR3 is TGTGCCAGCAGTTACTCGGTGAGCGTCCATGGCTACACCTTC. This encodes CASSYSVSVHGYTF.

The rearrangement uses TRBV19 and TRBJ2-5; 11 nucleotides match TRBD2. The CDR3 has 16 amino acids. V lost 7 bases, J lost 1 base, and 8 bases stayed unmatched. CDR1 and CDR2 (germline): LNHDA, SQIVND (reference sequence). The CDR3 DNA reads TGTGCCAGTACCCCGACTAGCGGGGCTCTCCAAGAGACCCAGTACTTC. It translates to CASTPTSGALQETQYF. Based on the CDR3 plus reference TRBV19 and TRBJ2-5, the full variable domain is DGGITQSPKYLFRKEGQNVTLSCEQNLNHDAMYWYRQDPGQGLRLIYYSQIVNDFQKGDIAEGYSVSREKKESFPLTVTSAQKNPTAFYLCASTPTSGALQETQYFGPGTRLLVL.

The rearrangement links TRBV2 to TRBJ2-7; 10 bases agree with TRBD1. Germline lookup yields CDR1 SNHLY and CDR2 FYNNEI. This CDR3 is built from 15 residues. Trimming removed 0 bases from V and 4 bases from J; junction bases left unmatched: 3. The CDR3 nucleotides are TGTGCCAGCAGTGAAGCCGGGACAGGGGAGTACGAGCAGTACTTC. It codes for CASSEAGTGEYEQYF. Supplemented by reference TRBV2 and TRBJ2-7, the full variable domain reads EPEVTQTPSHQVTQMGQEVILRCVPISNHLYFYWYRQILGQKVEFLVSFYNNEISEKSEIFDDQFSVERPDGSNFTLKIRSTKLEDSAMYFCASSEAGTGEYEQYFGPGTRLTVT.